This T cell receptor beta chain was recovered during a study of PD-1 blockade in classical Hodgkin lymphoma. The CDR3 consists of 13 residues. Germline lookup yields CDR1 SGDLS and CDR2 YYNGEE. V was shortened by 4 bases and J by 7 bases, with 11 bases between the two germline ends. In this sample, this clone turned up a few times. Sequencing was performed with immunoSEQ multiplex PCR; in TCRdb, only in-frame clones are kept and a portion is missing. Of about 33,000 clones in the sample, approximately 68% are singletons; the top ten hold roughly 4%. Time point reported: cycle 4 day 1 (C4D1), after 6 weeks of nivolumab. Patients all relapsed after autologous stem cell transplantation, and there was variation in brentuximab vedotin exposure.

This specimen consisted of peripheral blood mononuclear cells (PBMCs), obtained before the fourth cycle of nivolumab. The source is a human donor with classical Hodgkin lymphoma. The gene calls are TRBV9 and TRBJ2-2; unclear D gene. The CDR3 loop is CASSPRPDGELFF. The CDR3 DNA follows: TGTGCCAGCAGCCCCCGACCGGACGGGGAGCTGTTTTTT.